Following are 22 T cell receptor beta chains from one sample sequenced in a study of glioma-infiltrating T cells. TCR alpha and beta CDR3 regions were amplified from RNA using iRepertoire nested multiplex PCR. TCRdb recomputed calls from the multiplex PCR reads with MiXCR, one row per CDR3 protein. The data contain approximately 400,000 distinct CDR3 sequences, less than 50% of them seen just once; the ten biggest clones take up around 11%. Sequencing input: glioma tissue, nonneoplastic brain tissue, or PBMCs (not recorded which). All receptors come from a human donor with low-grade glioma or glioblastoma, undergoing nonglioma brain surgery, or in good health (not recorded which).

The J gene is TRBJ2-5, the V gene TRBV7-2; D gene uncertain. V shed 5 bases and J shed 9 bases, with 13 bases lying between them. This CDR3 spans 12 amino acids. Germline CDR1 reads SGHTA; CDR2 reads FQGNSA. The CDR3 sequence is CASSPSLSAQYF. The CDR3 DNA follows: TGTGCCAGCAGCCCGTCTTTGTCGGCCCAGTACTTC.

This clonotype was detected many times. The V gene is TRBV27, the J gene TRBJ2-1; the D gene is possibly TRBD1 (5 bases). The CDR3 totals 17 residues. From germline, CDR1 is MNHEY and CDR2 SMNVEV (reference sequence). The germline V and J ends were trimmed by 8 bases and 0 bases, with 20 bases remaining between them. CDR3 in DNA: TGTGCCAGCCGACAAATAGGGGCCCGAAGCTCCTACAATGAGCAGTTCTTC. Translating it yields CASRQIGARSSYNEQFF.

This clonotype was seen more than once but under ten times. CDR3 region: CASSRGTSGRLGFDYEQYF. CDR3 nucleotide sequence: TGTGCCAGCAGCCGTGGGACTAGCGGGAGACTCGGATTCGATTACGAGCAGTACTTC. The chain employs TRBV28 and TRBJ2-7; 14 positions agree with TRBD2. Germline CDR1 is MDHEN and CDR2 is SYDVKM. The CDR3 consists of 19 residues. With V trimmed by 6 bases and J by 4 bases, 17 bases remained unmatched.

V gene TRBV4-1 combines with J gene TRBJ2-7; D perhaps matches TRBD2 (6 bases). This CDR3 has 14 residues. Germline loops: CDR1 MGHRA, CDR2 YSYEKL. The V and J ends lost 6 bases and 7 bases respectively, with 19 bases between them. The CDR3 nucleotides read TGCGCCAGCAGTGTCAGGGACTCCTACAATGAGCAGTACTTC. This gives the protein CASSVRDSYNEQYF.

To note about this clonotype: Just one base apart from a much larger clone, this may be a read error. The rearrangement joins TRBV27 to TRBJ1-2, with 7 positions matching TRBD1. CDR1 and CDR2 (germline): MNHEY, SMNVEV (reference sequence). This CDR3 has 13 amino acids. Losses at the gene ends were 8 bases for V and 5 bases for J; bases not matched to a gene: 8. The CDR3 DNA reads as TGTGCCAGCTGGGCATGGACAGGATATGGCTACACCTTC. Translating gives CASWAWTGYGYTF.

Worth noting for this clonotype: This may come from a read error, since a much larger clone is one base off. The chain's CDR3 is CASGDEQSF. In DNA form, the CDR3 reads TGTGCCAGCGGGGATGAGCAGTCCTTC. The gene calls are TRBV27 and TRBJ2-1; D call uncertain. This CDR3 region has 9 residues. Germline V lookup: CDR1 MNHEY, CDR2 SMNVEV (reference sequence).

The chain joins TRBV29-1 to TRBJ1-5, with TRBD1 identical over 8 bases. Trimming removed 6 bases from V and 6 bases from J; junction bases left unmatched: 7. The CDR3 has 13 amino acids. Germline V gene lookup returns CDR1 SQVTM and CDR2 ANQGSEA. CDR3: CSVRTGMGQPQHF. The CDR3 DNA reads as TGCAGCGTACGGACAGGGATGGGTCAGCCCCAGCATTTT.

V gene TRBV4-1 combines with J gene TRBJ1-3; D unclear. Germline V gives CDR1 MGHRA, CDR2 YSYEKL. This CDR3 is 16 amino acids long. The V and J ends lost 3 bases and 4 bases respectively, with 16 bases between them. This CDR3 reads CASSQLPSKGGNTIYF. CDR3 DNA sequence: TGCGCCAGCAGCCAGCTACCGTCAAAAGGGGGAAACACCATATATTTT.

The chain uses TRBV10-3 and TRBJ2-3, with 7 bases lining up with TRBD2. The CDR3 totals 16 residues. Germline lookup yields CDR1 ENHRY and CDR2 SYGVKD. The junction had 16 bases not matched to a gene; V was cut back by 10 bases and J by 3 bases. The CDR3 loop reads CATRTEAGLGTDTQYF. DNA for the CDR3: TGTGCCACCCGAACTGAAGCGGGATTAGGAACAGATACGCAGTATTTT.

J is TRBJ2-1 and V is TRBV18; D may be TRBD2 (6 bases). The CDR3 is 15 amino acids. Germline V gene sequence: CDR1 KGHSH, CDR2 LQKENI. Trimming took off 2 bases at V and 4 bases at J, with 12 bases between the two ends. In DNA form, the CDR3 reads TGTGCCAGCTCACCAGAAGGGAGGACATACAATGAGCAGTTCTTC. Translation: CASSPEGRTYNEQFF. The full variable domain, in which reference TRBV18 and TRBJ2-1 provide the parts outside the CDR3, is NAGVMQNPRHLVRRRGQEARLRCSPMKGHSHVYWYRQLPEEGLKFMVYLQKENIIDESGMPKERFSAEFPKEGPSILRIQQVVRGDSAAYFCASSPEGRTYNEQFFGPGTRLTVL.

In the case of this clonotype: The junction differs from germline at one of its ends, possibly a read error. J is TRBJ2-1 and V is TRBV7-7; 8 bases are a match to TRBD2. CDR3 length: 13 amino acids. Per germline, CDR1 SSHAT and CDR2 FNYEAQ (reference sequence). This CDR3 is CASSLAQAGAQFF. CDR3 in DNA: TGTGCTAGCAGCTTAGCGCAAGCGGGAGCCCAGTTCTTC.

CDR3 bases: TGCAGTGCCAAAGGACTAGCGGGTCGCCCGGGATGGCTTAGCTACAATGAGCAGTTCTTC. It codes for CSAKGLAGRPGWLSYNEQFF. This chain connects TRBV20-1 to TRBJ2-1; 11 bases fit TRBD2. V dropped 6 bases and J dropped 3; count of bases not matched to a gene: 22. Germline lookup yields CDR1 DFQATT and CDR2 SNEGSKA (reference sequence). The CDR3 spans 20 residues.

Comments on this clonotype: Because the CDR3's place on the DNA is in doubt, the DNA is left out and the CDR3 is given as listed by TCRdb. The chain carries TRBV7-9 and TRBJ1-1; the table's TRBD1 call for D was not verified on the DNA. Germline CDR1 is SEHNR and CDR2 is FQNEAQ (reference sequence). The CDR3 spans 21 amino acids, including both terminal residues. CDR3 residues: CASSIYLCSGTQQGADTEAFF.

The V and J genes are TRBV20-1 and TRBJ2-7; TRBD2 matches at 8 bases. Germline V gives CDR1 DFQATT, CDR2 SNEGSKA (reference sequence). The length of the CDR3 is 14 residues. The V segment lost 0 bases and the J segment 4 bases; nucleotides outside the gene matches: 5. CDR3 nucleotides: TGCAGTGCTAGAGATCGCCAGCGGGGGTACGAGCAGTACTTC. As protein: CSARDRQRGYEQYF.

With regard to this clonotype: Given a much more abundant clone one base away, this may be a read error. The conserved phenylalanine or tryptophan is not found at the CDR3 terminus, so this likely reflects a read error. The rearrangement links TRBV28 to TRBJ1-2; perhaps TRBD1 as D (6 bases). In germline, CDR1 is MDHEN, CDR2 SYDVKM. Deletions cut 10 bases from V and 5 bases from J, with 11 bases between. CDR3 length: 11 residues. CDR3 protein: CAIGTIYGYTS. Here the CDR3 DNA reads TGTGCCATCGGGACAATTTATGGCTACACCTCC.

This clonotype was detected only a few times. V usage is TRBV11-2 and J usage is TRBJ1-5; TRBD1 is a possible D gene (6 bases). Trimming pared 2 bases from V and 6 bases from J, leaving 14 bases between. The length of the CDR3 is 15 residues. CDR1 SGHAT and CDR2 FQNNGV come from the germline V gene. CDR3 nucleotides: TGTGCCAGCAGCTTATTAACAGGGAAGGGTCAGCCCCAGCATTTT. Translated: CASSLLTGKGQPQHF.

The chain carries TRBV11-2 and TRBJ2-3; D remains ambiguous. The CDR3 has 17 residues. Germline assignment: CDR1 SGHAT and CDR2 FQNNGV. With 0 bases removed from V and 2 bases from J, the gap between germline ends came to 15 bases. The CDR3 region is CASSLDWAARLTDTQYF. For the CDR3, the DNA is TGTGCCAGCAGCTTAGATTGGGCAGCGCGCCTCACAGATACGCAGTATTTT.

This clonotype occurred a few times. This sequence joins TRBV3-1 and TRBJ1-2; D is unclear. Trimming took off 0 bases at V and 7 bases at J, with 9 bases between the two ends. The CDR3 extends over 13 amino acids. CDR1 and CDR2 from the germline V gene are LGHDT and YNNKEL (reference sequence). The CDR3 loop is CASSQDWNPGYTF. The CDR3 DNA sequence: TGTGCCAGCAGCCAAGATTGGAACCCTGGCTACACCTTC.

There are a few counts of this clonotype. V is TRBV6-2 or TRBV6-3 and J is TRBJ1-2; the match to TRBD1 covers 7 bases. With 2 bases clipped from V and 4 bases from J, the junction kept 7 bases outside the gene matches. Germline assignment: CDR1 MNHEY and CDR2 SVGEGT. The CDR3 loop spans 15 amino acids. CDR3 nucleotides: TGTGCCAGCAGTTACGGGACAGTCATCATCTATGGCTACACCTTC. This translates into CASSYGTVIIYGYTF.

Regarding this clonotype: This clone may be a read error of a much larger clone one base away. This rearrangement joins TRBV27 to TRBJ1-3; D unresolved. Germline V gene data show CDR1 as MNHEY and CDR2 as SMNVEV (reference sequence). CDR3 length equals 13 residues. The CDR3 region has the DNA TGTGCCAGCAGTTTAAACTCTGGAAACACCATATGTTTT. Its translation is CASSLNSGNTICF.

About this clonotype itself: One end of the junction is discordant with germline, which a read error may explain. This chain uses TRBV7-3 with TRBJ2-3, with D perhaps given as TRBD1 or TRBD2 (5 bases each). The CDR3 is 17 residues long. Germline V gene sequence: CDR1 SGHTA, CDR2 FQGTGA. The CDR3 reads CAGSLNGAGASTDTQYF. The CDR3 DNA follows: TGTGCCGGCAGCTTAAACGGGGCCGGAGCTAGCACAGATACGCAGTATTTT.

This clonotype has a handful of counts. V is TRBV4-3 and J is TRBJ2-1; D is unclear. Germline CDR1 LGHNA, CDR2 YSLEER. This CDR3 is 14 amino acids long. V lost 0 bases to trimming and J lost 9 bases, with 12 bases between them. For the CDR3, the DNA is TGCGCCAGCAGCCAAGATCCAGTGACGCGTGAGCAGTTCTTC. This encodes CASSQDPVTREQFF.